This T cell receptor beta chain emerged from a study of early stage breast cancer tumors. Whole-study context: Of around 15 invasive breast tumors, about a dozen were hormone receptor-positive, HER2-negative.

Tumor samples used roughly 17-55 mg of diced tissue. TCRdb keeps only in-frame clones here, not all; method: immunoSEQ multiplex PCR. Of 25,000 to 30,000 clones in the sample, approximately 54% were seen once. V was shortened by 10 bases and J by 7 bases, with 20 bases between the two germline ends. The CDR3 spans 14 residues. Per germline, CDR1 ENHRY and CDR2 SYGVKD. Sequencing was carried out using breast tumor tissue. The chain uses TRBV10-3 and TRBJ2-1; D is possibly TRBD2 (6 bases). The TCR originated in a person aged 45 to 59 with breast cancer. The CDR3 region has the DNA TGTGCCACCCGTGGGGACTCGCGCGGGAATGAGCAGTTCTTC. Protein sequence: CATRGDSRGNEQFF.